Listed below are T cell receptor beta chains from one sample, sequenced in a study of cytomegalovirus exposure and HLA in healthy donors. The repertoire was sequenced with immunoSEQ multiplex PCR; TCRdb's copy has only in-frame clones and lacks some. The sample lists 100,000 to 150,000 clones; over 15% were seen once. Material for sequencing was PBMCs. The receptors come from a female donor in good health and CMV-seropositive. CDR3s include the opening cysteine and the closing phenylalanine or tryptophan. A D gene is named only where the DNA matches it firmly. The listing skips clone size in some rows; elsewhere it reads once, few, many or a size class.

TRBV7-3	TRBJ2-7	12	.	.	CASSLPSGEQYF	TGTGCCAGCAGCCTACCAAGTGGCGAGCAGTACTTC
TRBV2	TRBJ2-3	14	.	TRBD1	CSDAGTGSTDTQYF	TGTTCCGACGCGGGGACAGGTTCTACAGATACGCAGTATTTT
TRBV7-9	TRBJ2-5	15	few	.	CASSSNGLYQETQYF	TGTGCCAGCAGCTCCAACGGACTATATCAAGAGACCCAGTACTTC
TRBV2	TRBJ1-4	13	.	TRBD1	CASMGQGTEKLFF	TGTGCCAGCATGGGACAGGGCACCGAAAAACTGTTTTTT
TRBV7-2	TRBJ2-2	14	.	.	CASSLEYRTGELFF	TGTGCCAGCAGCTTAGAGTACAGGACCGGGGAGCTGTTTTTT
TRBV5-6	TRBJ1-2	16	few	TRBD1	CASSLERTGAHYGYTF	TGTGCCAGCAGCTTGGAACGGACAGGGGCACACTATGGCTACACCTTC
TRBV5-1	TRBJ2-6	15	few	.	CASSLQGEEANVLTF	TGCGCCAGCAGCTTGCAGGGTGAGGAGGCCAACGTCCTGACTTTC
TRBV5-1	TRBJ1-6	18	.	TRBD1	CASSLRPGQGFMYVPLHF	TGCGCCAGCAGCCTGAGACCGGGACAGGGTTTTATGTACGTCCCCCTCCACTTT
TRBV4-3	TRBJ2-1	15	.	.	CASSQVRQAHNEQFF	TGCGCCAGCAGCCAAGTCCGTCAAGCGCACAATGAGCAGTTCTTC
TRBV7-3	TRBJ2-3	12	.	TRBD1	CASSLDLGQFYF	TGTGCCAGCAGCTTAGATCTGGGACAGTTCTATTTT
TRBV4-2	TRBJ2-7	16	.	.	CASSQTPDRYSYEQYF	TGTGCCAGCAGCCAGACTCCCGACAGGTACTCCTACGAGCAGTACTTC
TRBV5-3	TRBJ2-7	15	few	TRBD2	CARRIRTSGSYEQYF	TGTGCCAGACGGATACGGACTAGCGGCTCCTACGAGCAGTACTTC
TRBV19	TRBJ1-4	13	.	TRBD1	CASQTGWSEKLFF	TGTGCCAGTCAGACAGGGTGGAGTGAAAAACTGTTTTTT
TRBV7-2	TRBJ1-5	14	few	TRBD1	CASSLRTGDQPQHF	TGTGCCAGCAGCTTAAGGACAGGGGATCAGCCCCAGCATTTT
TRBV19	TRBJ1-2	11	.	.	CATPGPRGYTF	TGTGCCACCCCCGGTCCGCGAGGCTACACCTTC
TRBV7-9	TRBJ2-7	16	few	TRBD2	CASSGWSGRASYEQYF	TGTGCCAGCAGCGGGTGGAGCGGGAGGGCCTCCTACGAGCAGTACTTC
TRBV5-6	TRBJ1-5	12	once	.	CASRFHNQPQHF	TGTGCCAGCAGATTCCACAATCAGCCCCAGCATTTT
TRBV5-4	TRBJ1-6	15	.	TRBD1	CASSVEQGKDSPLHF	TGTGCCAGCAGCGTAGAACAGGGGAAAGATTCACCCCTCCACTTT
TRBV4-1	TRBJ2-3	16	few	TRBD2	CASSPTSGGARDTQYF	TGCGCCAGCAGCCCGACTAGCGGGGGGGCTCGAGATACGCAGTATTTT
TRBV28	TRBJ1-2	18	few	.	CASSATSLSDSSNYGYTF	TGTGCCAGCAGTGCTACCTCACTATCGGACAGCTCAAACTATGGCTACACCTTC
TRBV28	TRBJ1-2	13	few	.	CASSFQQGVGYTF	TGTGCCAGCAGTTTCCAACAGGGAGTGGGCTACACCTTC
TRBV6-5	TRBJ2-1	14	.	.	CASSQTYEDNEQFF	TGTGCCAGCAGTCAAACTTACGAAGACAATGAGCAGTTCTTC
TRBV4-1	TRBJ2-4	18	.	.	CASSQAGQIGPKKNIQYF	TGCGCCAGCAGCCAGGCCGGACAGATAGGACCAAAGAAAAACATTCAGTACTTC
TRBV6-1	TRBJ1-4	14	few	TRBD1	CASSGDRDWEKLFF	TGTGCCAGCAGCGGGGACAGGGATTGGGAAAAACTGTTTTTT
TRBV30	TRBJ2-1	14	few	.	CAWSHLQQVNEQFF	TGTGCCTGGAGTCACCTTCAACAGGTGAATGAGCAGTTCTTC
TRBV7-8	TRBJ2-7	15	few	TRBD1	CASSPRDRGDREQYF	TGTGCCAGCAGCCCAAGGGACAGGGGCGATCGGGAGCAGTACTTC
TRBV27	TRBJ2-1	15	.	TRBD2	CASSSIAGGRSEQFF	TGTGCCAGCAGTTCTATAGCGGGAGGCCGGAGTGAGCAGTTCTTC
TRBV25-1	TRBJ1-6	12	.	.	CASSWANSPLHF	TGTGCCAGCAGTTGGGCGAATTCACCCCTCCACTTT
TRBV4-3	TRBJ2-3	14	.	.	CASSQDRRRDTQYF	TGCGCCAGCAGCCAAGATAGGAGGAGAGATACGCAGTATTTT
TRBV25-1	TRBJ2-3	16	.	.	CASSELGRPGADTQYF	TGTGCCAGCAGTGAATTGGGACGGCCGGGAGCGGATACGCAGTATTTT
TRBV4-2	TRBJ1-2	15	.	.	CASSQDPVRGSGYTF	TGTGCCAGCAGCCAAGATCCGGTCAGGGGAAGTGGCTACACCTTC
TRBV11-2	TRBJ2-1	14	few	TRBD2	CASSSGLVSNEQFF	TGTGCCAGCAGCTCGGGACTAGTCTCCAATGAGCAGTTCTTC
TRBV27	TRBJ2-2	14	few	TRBD1	CASYRGEGTGELFF	TGTGCCAGTTACAGGGGCGAGGGTACCGGGGAGCTGTTTTTT
TRBV27	TRBJ2-2	15	few	.	CASSFGRGEVGELFF	TGTGCCAGCAGTTTTGGCAGGGGGGAAGTCGGGGAGCTGTTTTTT
TRBV5-6	TRBJ1-3	12	many	TRBD1	CASSLQGNTIYF	TGTGCCAGCAGCTTACAGGGGAACACCATATATTTT
TRBV6-1	TRBJ2-5	15	.	.	CATAVTAVYQETQYF	TGTGCCACAGCGGTCACAGCGGTGTACCAAGAGACCCAGTACTTC
TRBV6-1	TRBJ2-7	14	many	.	CASSELVLTYEQYF	TGTGCCAGCAGTGAACTAGTCCTAACCTACGAGCAGTACTTC
TRBV6-5	TRBJ2-5	12	few	.	CASGDSQETQYF	TGTGCCAGCGGCGACAGCCAAGAGACCCAGTACTTC
TRBV2	TRBJ1-1	14	few	.	CASSRQPTNTEAFF	TGTGCCAGCAGTAGACAGCCGACGAACACTGAAGCTTTCTTT
TRBV7-9	TRBJ2-1	15	.	TRBD2	CASSLDSGGNNEQFF	TGTGCCAGCAGCCTAGATAGCGGGGGGAACAATGAGCAGTTCTTC
TRBV6-1	TRBJ2-1	16	few	.	CASSEALRGSYNEQFF	TGTGCCAGCAGTGAAGCCCTCAGAGGGTCCTACAATGAGCAGTTCTTC
TRBV7-2	TRBJ2-2	14	.	.	CASSSGLITGELFF	TGTGCCAGCAGCTCGGGTCTTATCACCGGGGAGCTGTTTTTT
TRBV5-1	TRBJ1-3	14	few	.	CASRSLGAADTIYF	TGCGCCAGCAGGTCCTTGGGTGCCGCGGACACCATATATTTT
TRBV5-6	TRBJ2-7	15	.	.	CASSLAMTGSYEQYF	TGTGCCAGCAGCTTGGCAATGACAGGATCCTACGAGCAGTACTTC
TRBV6-1	TRBJ2-1	11	.	.	CASPLADEQFF	TGTGCCAGCCCCCTGGCGGATGAGCAGTTCTTC
TRBV6-1	TRBJ2-5	14	few	TRBD2	CASGGAGGGETQYF	TGTGCCAGCGGAGGAGCGGGAGGTGGAGAGACCCAGTACTTC
TRBV19	TRBJ1-4	14	.	.	CASAHRATNEKLFF	TGTGCCAGTGCCCACAGGGCAACTAATGAAAAACTGTTTTTT
TRBV28	TRBJ2-7	12	few	.	CASRTSRREQYF	TGTGCCAGCAGGACAAGTCGGCGCGAGCAGTACTTC
TRBV5-1	TRBJ2-3	15	few	TRBD1	CASSFGTESTDTQYF	TGCGCCAGCAGCTTCGGGACAGAGAGCACAGATACGCAGTATTTT
TRBV10-3	TRBJ1-2	15	once	TRBD1	CAISVGQGPNYGYTF	TGTGCCATCAGTGTGGGACAGGGGCCCAACTATGGCTACACCTTC
TRBV5-1	TRBJ2-7	18	few	TRBD2	CASRKAGVQPFSSYEQYF	TGCGCCAGCAGAAAGGCGGGGGTACAGCCCTTCAGCTCCTACGAGCAGTACTTC
TRBV4-1	TRBJ2-1	14	few	TRBD2	CASSHGKPSGGALF	TGCGCCAGCAGCCACGGGAAACCTAGCGGGGGGGCCCTCTTC
TRBV7-9	TRBJ2-3	13	few	.	CASTGGSTDTQYF	TGTGCCAGCACGGGCGGGAGCACAGATACGCAGTATTTT
TRBV5-6	TRBJ2-3	18	few	.	CASSLTGEGWSVPDTQYF	TGTGCCAGCAGCTTGACGGGAGAGGGATGGTCTGTACCAGATACGCAGTATTTT
TRBV6-6	TRBJ1-1	14	many	TRBD1	CASIMNRGYTEAFF	TGTGCCAGCATCATGAACAGGGGGTACACTGAAGCTTTCTTT
TRBV5-4	TRBJ1-2	15	once	TRBD1	CASSGLTGADYGYTF	TGTGCCAGCAGCGGGTTGACAGGGGCGGACTATGGCTACACCTTC
TRBV28	TRBJ1-4	14	few	.	CASSLRTANEKLFF	TGTGCCAGCAGTTTACGGACAGCTAATGAAAAACTGTTTTTT
TRBV5-1	TRBJ2-3	14	few	TRBD2	CASRASGDPDTQYF	TGCGCCAGCAGGGCTAGCGGGGACCCAGATACGCAGTATTTT
TRBV7-2	TRBJ2-2	13	.	.	CASSFQGTGELFF	TGTGCCAGCAGCTTCCAGGGAACCGGGGAGCTGTTTTTT